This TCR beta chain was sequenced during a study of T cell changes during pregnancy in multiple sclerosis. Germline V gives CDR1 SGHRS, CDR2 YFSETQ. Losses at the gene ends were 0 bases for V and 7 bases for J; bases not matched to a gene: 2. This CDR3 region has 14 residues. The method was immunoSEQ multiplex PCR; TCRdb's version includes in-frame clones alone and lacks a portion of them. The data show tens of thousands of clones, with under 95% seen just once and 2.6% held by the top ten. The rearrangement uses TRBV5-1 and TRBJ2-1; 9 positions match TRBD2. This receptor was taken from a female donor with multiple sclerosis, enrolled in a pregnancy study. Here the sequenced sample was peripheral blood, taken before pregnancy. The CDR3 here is CASSLGREGNEQFF. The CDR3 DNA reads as TGCGCCAGCAGCTTGGGGCGGGAGGGGAATGAGCAGTTCTTC.